These 24 T cell receptor beta chains were sequenced from one sample in a study of blood T cell repertoires in COVID-19. Using immunoSEQ multiplex PCR, the repertoire was profiled, and TCRdb retains in-frame clones only, with some absent. Among 130,000 to 150,000 clones, over 80% were seen once, and the ten largest hold 6.2%. Sequenced: PBMCs or T cells enriched from blood (not recorded which). The receptors were sampled from a woman in her thirties or forties who had recovered from COVID-19.

The chain carries TRBV6-5 and TRBJ1-2, with no clear D. The V gene lost 8 bases and the J gene lost 2 bases, with 15 bases spanning the gap. The CDR3 consists of 14 residues. Looked up from germline, CDR1 is MNHEY and CDR2 is SVGAGI. DNA for the CDR3: TGTGCCAGCTTCTCCTTGGGGAGGAACTATGGCTACACCTTC. Its translation: CASFSLGRNYGYTF.

The chain has TRBV27 and TRBJ2-7; D gene unclear. Trimming shortened V by 5 bases and J by 1 base, and 12 bases separated the two germline ends. The CDR3 length is 14 residues. In germline, CDR1 is MNHEY, CDR2 SMNVEV (reference sequence). The CDR3 sequence is CASSPQSASYEQYF. CDR3 bases: TGTGCCAGCAGTCCTCAATCAGCGTCCTACGAGCAGTACTTC.

The rearrangement uses TRBV11-2 and TRBJ1-1; no firm D call. CDR1 is SGHAT, CDR2 FQNNGV, per germline. Trimming cost V 1 base and J 1 base, with 13 bases left between them. CDR3 length: 16 amino acids. CDR3 nucleotides: TGTGCCAGCAGCTTAGGCCATGGCAGCGCGAACACTGAAGCTTTCTTT. It translates to CASSLGHGSANTEAFF.

In DNA, the CDR3 is TGTGCCAGCAGTTCAGTGGCCGGGGAGCTGTTTTTT. Protein: CASSSVAGELFF. The chain has TRBV12-3 or TRBV12-4 and TRBJ2-2, with no clear D. V was cut by 4 bases and J by 6 bases, with 6 bases left in between. The CDR3 extends over 12 amino acids.

This chain links TRBV6-5 with TRBJ2-1; 7 nucleotides match TRBD2. Germline V lookup: CDR1 MNHEY, CDR2 SVGAGI. V dropped 6 bases and J dropped 9; count of bases not matched to a gene: 8. The CDR3 spans 13 residues. CDR3 sequence reads: CASSKTSLGEQFF. In DNA form, the CDR3 reads TGTGCCAGCAGCAAGACTAGCTTAGGTGAGCAGTTCTTC.

This clone has just one count. This sequence joins TRBV5-1 and TRBJ2-1, with 10 bases identical to TRBD1. The CDR3 runs 15 residues. After removal of 0 bases from V and 5 bases from J, the junction contained 2 bases not matched to a gene. Germline loops: CDR1 SGHRS, CDR2 YFSETQ. CDR3 DNA sequence: TGCGCCAGCAGCTTGGGACAGGGGGCAAACAATGAGCAGTTCTTC. It encodes CASSLGQGANNEQFF.

The V call is TRBV19, the J call TRBJ2-2, with TRBD1 matching over 8 bases. After removal of 10 bases from V and 3 bases from J, the junction contained 10 bases not matched to a gene. Germline V gene sequence: CDR1 LNHDA, CDR2 SQIVND (reference sequence). CDR3 size: 15 residues. CDR3 sequence: CATRIKTGDTGELFF. In DNA, the CDR3 is TGTGCCACTCGGATAAAGACAGGGGACACCGGGGAGCTGTTTTTT.

This clone appeared once. The chain uses TRBV7-9 and TRBJ2-5; 11 nucleotides match TRBD1. CDR1 and CDR2 (germline): SEHNR, FQNEAQ (reference sequence). The V segment lost 5 bases and the J segment 3 bases; nucleotides outside the gene matches: 11. The CDR3 loop spans 17 amino acids. CDR3: CASSPLYGTGGKETQYF. Here the CDR3 DNA reads TGTGCCAGCAGCCCGCTATACGGGACAGGGGGGAAAGAGACCCAGTACTTC.

This chain joins TRBV20-1 and TRBJ2-3; 9 positions match TRBD2. Germline CDR1 DFQATT, CDR2 SNEGSKA (reference sequence). The CDR3 spans 15 residues. Trimming took 3 bases from V and 2 from J; bases not matched to a gene: 6. The CDR3 is CSASTSGSPTDTQYF. The CDR3 DNA is TGCAGTGCTAGTACTAGCGGGTCGCCCACAGATACGCAGTATTTT.

This chain links TRBV5-1 with TRBJ2-3; perhaps TRBD1 as D (6 bases). CDR3 length: 13 amino acids. CDR1 SGHRS and CDR2 YFSETQ come from the germline V gene. V was clipped by 7 bases and J by 5 bases, with 14 bases between them. CDR3 amino acids: CASASGAGDTQYF. CDR3 sequence (DNA): TGCGCCAGCGCATCAGGGGCGGGAGATACGCAGTATTTT.

This clone has ten or more counts. The J gene is TRBJ2-1, the V gene TRBV7-3; the match to TRBD1 covers 8 bases. Germline V gene data show CDR1 as SGHTA and CDR2 as FQGTGA. This CDR3 is built from 18 residues. Germline trimming cut 4 bases from V and 4 bases from J; bases unmatched to any gene: 15. CDR3 bases: TGTGCCAGCAGCTCCACGGACAGGGTGAGATCTCCGTACAATGAGCAGTTCTTC. Translating it yields CASSSTDRVRSPYNEQFF.

The V call is TRBV14, the J call TRBJ2-3; the match to TRBD2 covers 7 bases. V shed 4 bases and J 2 bases; nucleotides not matched to a gene: 9. The CDR3 runs to 16 residues. Per the germline V gene, CDR1 is SGHDN and CDR2 is FVKESK. CDR3 in amino acids: CASSPQRLAVTDTQYF. CDR3 in DNA: TGTGCCAGCAGCCCCCAGAGGCTAGCGGTCACAGATACGCAGTATTTT. The complete variable domain, with remaining parts taken from reference TRBV14 and TRBJ2-3, reads EAGVTQFPSHSVIEKGQTVTLRCDPISGHDNLYWYRRVMGKEIKFLLHFVKESKQDESGMPNNRFLAERTGGTYSTLKVQPAELEDSGVYFCASSPQRLAVTDTQYFGPGTRLTVL.

The V and J genes are TRBV5-1 and TRBJ2-1; D possibly corresponds to TRBD2 (5 bases). CDR1 is SGHRS and CDR2 is YFSETQ in the germline V gene. This CDR3 has 14 amino acids. V was trimmed by 6 bases and J by 6 bases, leaving 16 bases between them. CDR3 DNA: TGCGCCAGCACCCTACTAGGACCAGTCAATGAGCAGTTCTTC. Translating it yields CASTLLGPVNEQFF.

This chain links TRBV5-6 with TRBJ2-7; D gene uncertain. Per the germline V gene, CDR1 is SGHDT and CDR2 is YYEEEE. Trimming removed 2 bases at V and 3 bases at J, with 12 bases between. The CDR3 is 14 amino acids. As DNA, the CDR3 is TGTGCCAGCAGCTTCTTGCGTATCGGCTACGAGCAGTACTTC. Translation gives CASSFLRIGYEQYF.

The chain couples TRBV2 to TRBJ2-1; a weak D match, TRBD2 (6 bases). CDR3 length: 14 amino acids. With 4 bases removed from V and 5 bases from J, the gap between germline ends came to 12 bases. The germline gives CDR1 SNHLY, CDR2 FYNNEI. DNA of the CDR3: TGTGCCAGCAGTGTATGGGGGGTACACAATGAGCAGTTCTTC. Translated: CASSVWGVHNEQFF.

The V call is TRBV11-3, the J call TRBJ2-2, with TRBD2 identical over 8 bases. The CDR3 runs to 14 residues. J was trimmed by 10 bases and V by 3 bases; bases with no gene match: 7. Germline CDR1 and CDR2: SGHNT and YENEEA. The CDR3 region has the DNA TGTGCCAGCAGCTTCCGTAGCGGGGATTCGGAGCTGTTTTTT. Translation: CASSFRSGDSELFF.

The chain couples TRBV9 to TRBJ1-1; D may be TRBD1 (5 bases). Trimming removed 0 bases at V and 7 bases at J, with 10 bases between. The CDR3 length is 13 residues. CDR1 and CDR2 (germline): SGDLS, YYNGEE. The CDR3 is CASSVAGEGEAFF. CDR3 nucleotide sequence: TGTGCCAGCAGCGTAGCGGGGGAGGGTGAAGCTTTCTTT.

The chain links TRBV9 to TRBJ1-1; D ambiguous. V shed 4 bases and J shed 3 bases, with 13 bases lying between them. This CDR3 has 14 residues. CDR1 is SGDLS, CDR2 YYNGEE, per germline. Written as DNA, the CDR3 is TGTGCCAGCAGCCGCCGCGGGGAAGACACTGAAGCTTTCTTT. Translation gives CASSRRGEDTEAFF.

V and J are TRBV4-1 and TRBJ2-1; 7 nucleotides agree with TRBD2. CDR3 size: 12 residues. CDR1 MGHRA and CDR2 YSYEKL come from the germline V gene. V lost 0 bases, J lost 15 bases, and 5 bases stayed unmatched. CDR3 in amino acids: CASSQEGTNPFF. The CDR3 DNA is TGCGCCAGCAGCCAAGAGGGGACTAACCCGTTCTTC.

The gene calls are TRBV5-1 and TRBJ1-3; D not certain. The CDR3 loop spans 14 amino acids. V dropped 4 bases and J dropped 2 bases, with 10 bases sitting between them. Germline V lookup: CDR1 SGHRS, CDR2 YFSETQ. CDR3 coding DNA: TGCGCCAGCAGCCCTGATAGAGCTGGAAACACCATATATTTT. It specifies CASSPDRAGNTIYF. The whole variable domain, filled in from reference TRBV5-1 and TRBJ1-3, reads KAGVTQTPRYLIKTRGQQVTLSCSPISGHRSVSWYQQTPGQGLQFLFEYFSETQRNKGNFPGRFSGRQFSNSRSEMNVSTLELGDSALYLCASSPDRAGNTIYFGEGSWLTVV.

The chain is built from TRBV24-1 and TRBJ2-1; 9 nucleotides align to TRBD1. The V and J ends lost 4 bases and 5 bases, in that order; junction bases with no gene match: 2. The germline V gene has CDR1 KGHDR and CDR2 SFDVKD. CDR3 length equals 14 residues. The CDR3 DNA reads as TGTGCCACCAGTGACAGGGACAGGGACAATGAGCAGTTCTTC. It is translated as CATSDRDRDNEQFF.

The count of this clone is one. J is TRBJ1-6 and V is TRBV30; D is undetermined. The germline CDR1 and CDR2 sequences are GTSNPN and SVGIG (reference sequence). The CDR3 is 13 amino acids. Trimming took 2 bases from V and 11 from J, leaving 13 bases between them. CDR3 protein: CAWSSAPGAPLHF. DNA for the CDR3: TGTGCCTGGAGTTCAGCCCCCGGGGCACCCCTCCACTTT.

The rearrangement joins TRBV6-5 to TRBJ2-1; 7 bases align to TRBD2. Germline V CDR1 and CDR2: MNHEY, SVGAGI. V trimming: 2 bases; J trimming: 6 bases; junction bases outside the gene matches: 7. The CDR3 is 15 amino acids. CDR3 loop: CASSYGAGATNEQFF. In DNA form, the CDR3 reads TGTGCCAGCAGTTACGGGGCGGGAGCAACCAATGAGCAGTTCTTC.

The chain couples TRBV5-4 to TRBJ2-7; 13 positions agree with TRBD2. The CDR3 length is 12 residues. The junction had 2 bases not matched to a gene; V was cut back by 7 bases and J by 7 bases. The germline gives CDR1 SGHNT, CDR2 YYREEE (reference sequence). The CDR3 spells CASEGLAGEQYF. The CDR3 DNA sequence: TGTGCCAGCGAGGGACTAGCGGGGGAGCAGTACTTC.